This TCR beta chain was observed in a study of cytomegalovirus exposure and HLA in healthy donors. Trimming cost V 5 bases and J 1 base; bases outside gene matches: 6. CDR1 MNHEY and CDR2 SVGAGI come from the germline V gene. This CDR3 contains 15 residues. 60 Vbeta and 13 Jbeta primers were used in PCR. Produced via immunoSEQ multiplex PCR; TCRdb's table is partial and in-frame only. The sample holds approximately 180,000 clones, more than 75% seen once. The TCR comes from a girl less than two years old in good health and CMV-seronegative. Sequenced: PBMCs. The rearrangement links TRBV6-5 to TRBJ2-7, with TRBD2 matching 9 bases. Here the CDR3 DNA reads TGTGCCAGCAGTCCCAGCGGGGGGAGATCCTACGAGCAGTACTTC. Residues: CASSPSGGRSYEQYF.